This TCR beta chain was documented in a study of T cells in Graves' hyperthyroidism and ophthalmopathy. Points from the study as a whole: Stable hyperthyroidism and ophthalmopathy were separated using 13 V-J signatures.

From germline, CDR1 is MNHNY and CDR2 SVGAGI (reference sequence). V lost 0 bases, J lost 4 bases, and 6 bases lay in between. The CDR3 totals 13 residues. It was at first hyperthyroidism diagnosis, before any ophthalmopathy symptoms, that the blood sample was taken. The authors took PBMCs from 10 ml fresh peripheral blood. Amplified TCR beta CDR3 regions came from RNA transcripts. TCR CDR3 underwent first-round RT-PCR with the HTBI primer set. Via MiXCR, TCRdb re-called the multiplex PCR reads, giving one row per CDR3 protein. The sample shows more than 350,000 distinct CDR3 sequences, about 18% of them seen only once. At least ten counts were recorded for this clonotype. The target antigen is unknown.

What was sequenced was blood. The receptor comes from a woman in her thirties with Graves' hyperthyroidism that later progressed to Graves' ophthalmopathy. This chain connects TRBV6-6 to TRBJ1-2; no definite D call. This chain's CDR3 is CASSYSRSYGYTF. The CDR3 bases are TGTGCCAGCAGTTACTCGAGATCCTATGGCTACACCTTC.